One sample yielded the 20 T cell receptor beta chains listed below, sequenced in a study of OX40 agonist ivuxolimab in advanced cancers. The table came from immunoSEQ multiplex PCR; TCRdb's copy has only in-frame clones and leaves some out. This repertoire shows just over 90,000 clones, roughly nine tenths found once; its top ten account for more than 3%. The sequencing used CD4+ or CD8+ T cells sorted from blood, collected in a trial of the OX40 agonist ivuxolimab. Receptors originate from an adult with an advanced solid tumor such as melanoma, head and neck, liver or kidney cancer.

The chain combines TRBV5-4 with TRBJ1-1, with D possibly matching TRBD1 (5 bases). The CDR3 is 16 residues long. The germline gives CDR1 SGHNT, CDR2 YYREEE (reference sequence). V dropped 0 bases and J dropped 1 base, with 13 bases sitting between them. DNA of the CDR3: TGTGCCAGCAGCTTGGGATGGACACCTAAGAACACTGAAGCTTTCTTT. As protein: CASSLGWTPKNTEAFF.

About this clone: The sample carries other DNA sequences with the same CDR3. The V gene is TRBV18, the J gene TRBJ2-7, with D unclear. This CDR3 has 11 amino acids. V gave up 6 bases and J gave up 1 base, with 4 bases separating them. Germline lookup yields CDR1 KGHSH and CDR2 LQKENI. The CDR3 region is CASSLSYEQYF. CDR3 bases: TGTGCCAGCTCTCTTTCCTACGAGCAGTACTTC.

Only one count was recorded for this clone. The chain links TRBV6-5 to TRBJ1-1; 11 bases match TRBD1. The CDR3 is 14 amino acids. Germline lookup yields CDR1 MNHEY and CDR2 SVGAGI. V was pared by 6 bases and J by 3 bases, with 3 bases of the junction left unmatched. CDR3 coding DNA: TGTGCCAGCAGAGGACAGGGGGCCGACACTGAAGCTTTCTTT. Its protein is CASRGQGADTEAFF.

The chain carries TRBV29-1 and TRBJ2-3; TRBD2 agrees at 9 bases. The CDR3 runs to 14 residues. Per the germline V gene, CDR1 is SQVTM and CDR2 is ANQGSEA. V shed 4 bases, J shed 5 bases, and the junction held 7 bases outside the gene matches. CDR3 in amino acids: CSVVVAGERDTQYF. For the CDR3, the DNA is TGCAGCGTTGTAGTAGCGGGAGAACGAGATACGCAGTATTTT.

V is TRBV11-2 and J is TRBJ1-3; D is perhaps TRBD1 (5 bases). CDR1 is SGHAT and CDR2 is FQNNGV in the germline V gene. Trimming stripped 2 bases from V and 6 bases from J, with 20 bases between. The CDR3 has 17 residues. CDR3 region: CASSLYIGAGSQNTIYF. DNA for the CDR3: TGTGCCAGCAGCTTATATATCGGGGCAGGGTCGCAAAACACCATATATTTT.

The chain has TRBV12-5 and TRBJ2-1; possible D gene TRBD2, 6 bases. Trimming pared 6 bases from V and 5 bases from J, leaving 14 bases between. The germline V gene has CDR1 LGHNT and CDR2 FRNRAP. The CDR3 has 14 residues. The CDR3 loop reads CASGARTTNNEQFF. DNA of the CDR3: TGTGCTAGTGGCGCTCGGACTACCAACAATGAGCAGTTCTTC.

The CDR3 is CASSLGVVPTNEKLFF. CDR3 in DNA: TGTGCCAGCAGTTTAGGGGTAGTGCCAACTAATGAAAAACTGTTTTTT. The chain carries TRBV27 and TRBJ1-4; D is uncertain. The CDR3 length is 16 residues. Trimming removed 2 bases from V and 0 bases from J, with 10 bases in between. The germline CDR1 and CDR2 sequences are MNHEY and SMNVEV (reference sequence).

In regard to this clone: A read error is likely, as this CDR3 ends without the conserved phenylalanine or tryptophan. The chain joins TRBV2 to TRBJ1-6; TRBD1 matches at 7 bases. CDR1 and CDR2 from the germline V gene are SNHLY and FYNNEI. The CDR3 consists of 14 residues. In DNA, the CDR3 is TGTGCCAACAGTCCGGGACAGTCTAATTCACCCCTCCACCTT. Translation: CANSPGQSNSPLHL.

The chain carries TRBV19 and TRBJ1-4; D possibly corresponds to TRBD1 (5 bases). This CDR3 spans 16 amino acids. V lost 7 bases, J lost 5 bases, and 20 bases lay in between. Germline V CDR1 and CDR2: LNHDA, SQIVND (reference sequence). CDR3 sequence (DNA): TGTGCCAGTAACAGCGAATATTCAGGGTTGAATGAAAAACTGTTTTTT. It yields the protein CASNSEYSGLNEKLFF.

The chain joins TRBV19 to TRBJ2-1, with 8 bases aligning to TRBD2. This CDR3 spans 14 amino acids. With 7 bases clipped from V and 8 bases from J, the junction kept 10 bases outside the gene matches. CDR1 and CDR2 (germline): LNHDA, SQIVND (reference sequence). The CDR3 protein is CASNGREGTHEQFF. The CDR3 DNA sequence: TGTGCCAGTAATGGTCGGGAGGGGACCCATGAGCAGTTCTTC.

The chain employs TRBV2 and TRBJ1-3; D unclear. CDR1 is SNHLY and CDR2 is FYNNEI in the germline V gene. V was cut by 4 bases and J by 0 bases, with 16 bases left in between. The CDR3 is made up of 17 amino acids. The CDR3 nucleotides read TGTGCCAGCAGTGCGGCCACGCGGTTCCTCTCTGGAAACACCATATATTTT. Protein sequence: CASSAATRFLSGNTIYF.

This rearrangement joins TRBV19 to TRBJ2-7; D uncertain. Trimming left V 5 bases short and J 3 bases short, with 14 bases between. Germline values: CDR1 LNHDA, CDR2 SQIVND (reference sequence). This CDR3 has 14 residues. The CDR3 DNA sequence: TGTGCCAGTAGTGCCTCAGGATATCACTACGAGCAGTACTTC. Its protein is CASSASGYHYEQYF.

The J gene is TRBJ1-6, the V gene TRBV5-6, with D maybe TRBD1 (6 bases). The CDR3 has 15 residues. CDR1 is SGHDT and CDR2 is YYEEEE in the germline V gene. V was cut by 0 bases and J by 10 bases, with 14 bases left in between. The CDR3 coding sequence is TGTGCCAGCAGCTTGGTGGGGGGCGCAGAATCACCCCTCCACTTT. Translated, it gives CASSLVGGAESPLHF.

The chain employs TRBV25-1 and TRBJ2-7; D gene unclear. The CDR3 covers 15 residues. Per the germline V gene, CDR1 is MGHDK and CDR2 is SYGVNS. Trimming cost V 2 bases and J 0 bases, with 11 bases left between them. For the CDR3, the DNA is TGTGCCAGCAGTGAAGGGTCGTCTCCCTCCTACGAGCAGTACTTC. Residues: CASSEGSSPSYEQYF.

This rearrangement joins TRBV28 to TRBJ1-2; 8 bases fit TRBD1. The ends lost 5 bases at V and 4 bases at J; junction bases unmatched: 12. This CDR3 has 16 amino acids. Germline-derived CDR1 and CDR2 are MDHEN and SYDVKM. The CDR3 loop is CASSNQLRGLGYGYTF. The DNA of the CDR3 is TGTGCCAGCAGTAACCAGCTCAGGGGGCTCGGCTATGGCTACACCTTC.

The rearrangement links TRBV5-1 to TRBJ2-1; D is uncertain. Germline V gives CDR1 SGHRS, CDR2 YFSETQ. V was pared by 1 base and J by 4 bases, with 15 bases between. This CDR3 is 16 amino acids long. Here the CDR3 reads CASSLIAVGPYNEQFF. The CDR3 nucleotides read TGCGCCAGCAGCTTGATAGCCGTTGGTCCTTACAATGAGCAGTTCTTC.

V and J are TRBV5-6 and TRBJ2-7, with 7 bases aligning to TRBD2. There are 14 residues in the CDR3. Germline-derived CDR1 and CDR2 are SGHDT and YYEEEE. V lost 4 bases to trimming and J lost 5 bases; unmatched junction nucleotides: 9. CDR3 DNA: TGTGCCAGCAGCAGCGGGACTTCGCCTAACGAGCAGTACTTC. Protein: CASSSGTSPNEQYF.

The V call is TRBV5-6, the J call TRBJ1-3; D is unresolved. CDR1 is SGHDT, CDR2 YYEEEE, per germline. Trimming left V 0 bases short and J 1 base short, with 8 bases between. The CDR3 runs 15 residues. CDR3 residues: CASSLGIGSGNTIYF. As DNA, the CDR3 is TGTGCCAGCAGCTTGGGGATTGGTTCTGGAAACACCATATATTTT.

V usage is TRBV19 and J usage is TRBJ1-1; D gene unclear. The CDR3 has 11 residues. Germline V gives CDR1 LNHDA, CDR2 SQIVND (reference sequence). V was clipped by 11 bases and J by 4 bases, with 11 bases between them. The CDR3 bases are TGTGCCCTACTAATCGGCACTGAAGCTTTCTTT. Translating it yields CALLIGTEAFF.

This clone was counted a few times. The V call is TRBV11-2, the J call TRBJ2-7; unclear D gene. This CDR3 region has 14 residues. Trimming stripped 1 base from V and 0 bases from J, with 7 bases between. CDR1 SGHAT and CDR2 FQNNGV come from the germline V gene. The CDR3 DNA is TGTGCCAGCAGCTTAGGTCGACTCTCCTACGAGCAGTACTTC. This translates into CASSLGRLSYEQYF.